This TCR beta chain was captured by sequencing in a study of PD-1 blockade in classical Hodgkin lymphoma. With regard to this clone: This same CDR3 is encoded by further DNA sequences in the sample.

Exposure to brentuximab vedotin varied, and each patient had relapsed following autologous stem cell transplantation. Measured with immunoSEQ multiplex PCR; TCRdb has only the in-frame clones, and not every one. The repertoire has about 93,000 clones, 75% to 85% of them found once; the top ten carry 16%. This clonotype was obtained from a human donor with classical Hodgkin lymphoma. This specimen was peripheral blood mononuclear cells (PBMCs), taken before the second cycle of nivolumab.

The DNA for the CDR3 is TGTGCCAGCAGCGACCCCTACGAGCAGTACTTC. As protein: CASSDPYEQYF. The chain employs TRBV2 and TRBJ2-7; D gene unclear. This CDR3 comprises 11 residues. Trimming left V 6 bases short and J 2 bases short, with 5 bases between. Germline V gives CDR1 SNHLY, CDR2 FYNNEI.